This T cell receptor (beta chain) is drawn from a study of blood T cell repertoires in COVID-19. Germline-derived CDR1 and CDR2 are MNHEY and SVGAGI. The germline V and J ends were trimmed by 10 bases and 1 base, with 15 bases remaining between them. The CDR3 is 14 amino acids. As processed by the authors: Amplification of reference gene primers provided the estimated nucleated cell counts. Data came from immunoSEQ multiplex PCR; TCRdb stores just in-frame clones and leaves some out. V and J calls and clone size follow that table, whereas D and trimming were derived from the DNA. The sample has about 82,000 clones; 80% to 90% are singletons.

The TCR originated in a woman aged 55 to 70 with acute or convalescent COVID-19. The sequenced sample consisted of peripheral blood. The chain couples TRBV6-5 to TRBJ2-3; possibly TRBD2 for D (6 bases). The CDR3 region is CATKRAMGTDTQYF. The DNA of the CDR3 is TGTGCCACGAAGCGGGCAATGGGCACAGATACGCAGTATTTT.